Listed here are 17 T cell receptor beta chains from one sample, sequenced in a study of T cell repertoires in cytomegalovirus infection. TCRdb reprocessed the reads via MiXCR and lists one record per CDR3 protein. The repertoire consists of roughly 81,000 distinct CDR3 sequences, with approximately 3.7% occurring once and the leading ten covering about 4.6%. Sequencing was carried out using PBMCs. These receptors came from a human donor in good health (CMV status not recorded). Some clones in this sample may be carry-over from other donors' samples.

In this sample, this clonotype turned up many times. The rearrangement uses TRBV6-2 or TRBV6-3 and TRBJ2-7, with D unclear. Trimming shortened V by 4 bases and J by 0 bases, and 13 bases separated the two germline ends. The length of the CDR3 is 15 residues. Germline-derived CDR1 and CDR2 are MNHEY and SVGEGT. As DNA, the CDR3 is TGTGCCAGCAGTTCGGCTGGGCAGACCTCCTACGAGCAGTACTTC. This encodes CASSSAGQTSYEQYF.

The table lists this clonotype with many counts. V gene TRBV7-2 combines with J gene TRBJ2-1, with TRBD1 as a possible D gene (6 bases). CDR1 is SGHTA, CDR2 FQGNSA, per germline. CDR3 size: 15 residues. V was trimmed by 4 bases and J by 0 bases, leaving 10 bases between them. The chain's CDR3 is CASSWGPSSYNEQFF. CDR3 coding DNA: TGTGCCAGCAGCTGGGGGCCGAGCTCCTACAATGAGCAGTTCTTC.

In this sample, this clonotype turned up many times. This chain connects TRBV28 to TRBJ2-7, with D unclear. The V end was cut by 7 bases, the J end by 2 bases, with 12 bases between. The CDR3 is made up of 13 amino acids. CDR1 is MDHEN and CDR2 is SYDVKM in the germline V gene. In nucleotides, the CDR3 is TGTGCCAGCAATGGGCGGTTAACCTACGAGCAGTACTTC. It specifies CASNGRLTYEQYF.

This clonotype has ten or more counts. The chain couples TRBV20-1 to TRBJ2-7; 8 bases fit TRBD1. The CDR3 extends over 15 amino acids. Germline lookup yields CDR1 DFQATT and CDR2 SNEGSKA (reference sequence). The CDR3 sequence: CSAVGLGQEVYEQYF. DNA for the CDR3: TGCAGCGCGGTGGGGTTGGGACAGGAGGTCTACGAGCAGTACTTC.

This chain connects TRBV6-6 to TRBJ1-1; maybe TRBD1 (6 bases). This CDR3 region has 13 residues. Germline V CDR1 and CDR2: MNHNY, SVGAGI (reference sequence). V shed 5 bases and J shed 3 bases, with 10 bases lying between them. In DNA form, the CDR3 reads TGTGCCAGCAGTATGAACAGGGACACTGAAGCTTTCTTT. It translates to CASSMNRDTEAFF.

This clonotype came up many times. The CDR3 is CSAGPLSGYTF. In nucleotides, the CDR3 is TGCAGTGCTGGACCTTTAAGCGGCTACACCTTC. The chain has TRBV20-1 and TRBJ1-2; D not resolved. The CDR3 extends over 11 amino acids. Trimming took 5 bases from V and 8 from J, leaving 12 bases between them. Germline V gene data show CDR1 as DFQATT and CDR2 as SNEGSKA (reference sequence).

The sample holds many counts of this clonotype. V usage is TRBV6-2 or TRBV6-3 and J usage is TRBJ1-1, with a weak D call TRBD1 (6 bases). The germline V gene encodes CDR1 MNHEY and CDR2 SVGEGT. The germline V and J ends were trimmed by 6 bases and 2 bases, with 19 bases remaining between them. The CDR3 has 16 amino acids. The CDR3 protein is CASSPNVQGTNTEAFF. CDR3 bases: TGTGCCAGCAGCCCCAACGTGCAGGGGACAAACACTGAAGCTTTCTTT.

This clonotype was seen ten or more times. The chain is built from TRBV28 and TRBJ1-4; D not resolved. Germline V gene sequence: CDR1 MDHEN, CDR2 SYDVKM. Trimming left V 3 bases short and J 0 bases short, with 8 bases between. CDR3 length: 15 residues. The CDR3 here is CASSFVGATNEKLFF. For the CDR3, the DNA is TGTGCCAGCAGTTTTGTCGGGGCAACTAATGAAAAACTGTTTTTT.

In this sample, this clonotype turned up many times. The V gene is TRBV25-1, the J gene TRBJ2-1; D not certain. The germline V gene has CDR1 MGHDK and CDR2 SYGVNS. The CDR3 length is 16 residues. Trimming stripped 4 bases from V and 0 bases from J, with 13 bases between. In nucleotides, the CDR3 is TGTGCCAGCAGTGCGTACACTGCCCGCTCCTACAATGAGCAGTTCTTC. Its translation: CASSAYTARSYNEQFF.

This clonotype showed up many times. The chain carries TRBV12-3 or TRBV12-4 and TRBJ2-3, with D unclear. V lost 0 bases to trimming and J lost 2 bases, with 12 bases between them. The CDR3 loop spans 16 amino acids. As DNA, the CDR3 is TGTGCCAGCAGTTTAGCGTTCGGCGGATACACAGATACGCAGTATTTT. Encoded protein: CASSLAFGGYTDTQYF.

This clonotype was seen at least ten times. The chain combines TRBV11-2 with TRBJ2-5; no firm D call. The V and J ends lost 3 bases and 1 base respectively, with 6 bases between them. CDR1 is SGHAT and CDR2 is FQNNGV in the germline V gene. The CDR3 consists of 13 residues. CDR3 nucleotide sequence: TGTGCCAGCAGCTTTTCCGGCCAAGAGACCCAGTACTTC. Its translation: CASSFSGQETQYF.

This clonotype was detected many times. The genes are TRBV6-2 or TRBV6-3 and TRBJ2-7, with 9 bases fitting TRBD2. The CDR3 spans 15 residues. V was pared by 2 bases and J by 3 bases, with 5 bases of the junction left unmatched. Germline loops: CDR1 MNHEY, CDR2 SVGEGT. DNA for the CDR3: TGTGCCAGCAGTTACGCTAGCGGGGTATTCTACGAGCAGTACTTC. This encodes CASSYASGVFYEQYF.

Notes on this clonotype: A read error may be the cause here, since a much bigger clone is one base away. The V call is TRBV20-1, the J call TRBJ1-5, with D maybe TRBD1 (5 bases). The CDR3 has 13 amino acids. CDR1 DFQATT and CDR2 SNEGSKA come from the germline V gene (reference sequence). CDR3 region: CNAAGDRHQPQHF. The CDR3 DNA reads TGCAATGCTGCCGGAGACAGACATCAGCCCCAGCATTTT.

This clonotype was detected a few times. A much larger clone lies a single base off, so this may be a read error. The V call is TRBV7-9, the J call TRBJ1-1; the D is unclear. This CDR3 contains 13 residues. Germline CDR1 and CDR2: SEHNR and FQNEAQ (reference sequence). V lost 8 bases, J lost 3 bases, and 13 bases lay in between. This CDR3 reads CASGSSSYTEAFF. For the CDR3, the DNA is TGTGCCAGCGGCTCCTCCTCGTACACTGAAGCTTTCTTT.

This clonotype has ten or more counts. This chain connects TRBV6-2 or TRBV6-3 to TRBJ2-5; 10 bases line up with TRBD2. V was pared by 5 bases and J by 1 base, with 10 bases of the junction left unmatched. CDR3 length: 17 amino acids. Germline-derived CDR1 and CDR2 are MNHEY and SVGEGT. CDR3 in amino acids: CASSPRTSGDSQETQYF. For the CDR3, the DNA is TGTGCCAGCAGTCCTCGGACTAGCGGAGACTCCCAAGAGACCCAGTACTTC.

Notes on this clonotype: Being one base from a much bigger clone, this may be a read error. CDR3 nucleotide sequence: TGCGCCAGCAGCCAAGTGCAGGGGGACGATACGCAGTATTTT. This codes for CASSQVQGDDTQYF. The chain couples TRBV4-1 to TRBJ2-3; TRBD1 matches 7 bases. This CDR3 region has 14 residues. Germline values: CDR1 MGHRA, CDR2 YSYEKL. The V and J ends lost 1 base and 6 bases, in that order; junction bases with no gene match: 4.

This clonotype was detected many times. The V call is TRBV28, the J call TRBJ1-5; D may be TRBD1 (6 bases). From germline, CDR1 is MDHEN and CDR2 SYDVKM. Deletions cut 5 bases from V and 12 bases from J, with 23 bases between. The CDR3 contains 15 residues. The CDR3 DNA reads TGTGCCAGCAGTCCGACAGGCGCTTACATATTTGACCAGCATTTT. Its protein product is CASSPTGAYIFDQHF.